A selection of T cell receptor beta chains follows, all from one sample in a study of blood T cell repertoires in COVID-19. TCRdb keeps only in-frame clones here, not all; method: immunoSEQ multiplex PCR. This table has fewer than 300,000 clones, 81% appearing once. The sequenced sample consisted of peripheral blood. These receptors all stem from a woman aged 55-75 years with active or convalescent COVID-19. Both conserved end residues are part of each CDR3. Fields, in order: J gene, V gene, clone size, D gene, CDR3 length, CDR3 DNA, CDR3 protein. A D gene is named only where the DNA matches it firmly. The size of a clone is reported for some rows only, either as once, few or many, or as a class for expanded clones.

TRBJ1-2 TRBV12-3/TRBV12-4 NA NA 12 TGTGCCAGCAGTTGGACGCGGGGCGGCTACACCTTC CASSWTRGGYTF
TRBJ2-2 TRBV7-2 NA NA 16 TGTGCCAGCAGCCCGCAGAGTCGCGGGGACACCGGGGAGCTGTTTTTT CASSPQSRGDTGELFF
TRBJ1-1 TRBV7-3 NA TRBD1 17 TGTGCCAGCAGCTCCGGACAGGGAAGAGTGGCGAACACTGAAGCTTTCTTT CASSSGQGRVANTEAFF
TRBJ1-6 TRBV21-1 NA NA 15 TGTGCCAGCACTTACATCGGGGACACCCATTCACCCCTCCACTTT CASTYIGDTHSPLHF
TRBJ2-1 TRBV25-1 NA TRBD1 14 TGTGCCAGCAGTGACCTACAGGGGGCGCATGAGCAGTTCTTC CASSDLQGAHEQFF
TRBJ2-2 TRBV24-1 NA NA 16 TGTGCCACCAGTGATTTCGGGGGACCCGGCACCGGGGAGCTGTTTTTT CATSDFGGPGTGELFF
TRBJ2-6 TRBV6-2/TRBV6-3 NA TRBD1 18 TGTGCCAGCAGCCCTCAGAGCAGGGGGCTAACTGGGGCCAACGTCCTGACTTTC CASSPQSRGLTGANVLTF
TRBJ1-1 TRBV30 once NA 12 TGTGCCTGCACCAGGGGCGAGGCTGAAGCTTTCTTT CACTRGEAEAFF
TRBJ2-6 TRBV7-9 NA TRBD1 15 TGTGCCAGCAGCCAGACAGGGTCTGGGGCCAACGTCCTGACTTTC CASSQTGSGANVLTF
TRBJ2-3 TRBV4-3 NA NA 17 TGCGCCAGCAGCCAAGGGTCTGGGGGGGGCAAGTCAGATACGCAGTATTTT CASSQGSGGGKSDTQYF
TRBJ1-4 TRBV7-9 NA TRBD1 16 TGTGCCAGCAGCTTTGGAGGGGGCATCGCTAATGAAAAACTGTTTTTT CASSFGGGIANEKLFF
TRBJ1-2 TRBV11-1 few TRBD1 15 TGTGCCAGCAGGGACAACAGGGGGTCAGACTATGGCTACACCTTC CASRDNRGSDYGYTF
TRBJ2-5 TRBV27 NA NA 11 TGTGCCAGCAGTTGGGCAGAGACCCAGTACTTC CASSWAETQYF
TRBJ1-4 TRBV3-1/TRBV3-2 NA NA 16 TGTGCCAGCAGCCAAGATCGGGGGGGGCTAGTTGAAAAACTGTTTTTT CASSQDRGGLVEKLFF
TRBJ1-5 TRBV10-2 once NA 13 TGCGCCAGCAGTGCACAGGTTGACCAGCCCCAGCATTTT CASSAQVDQPQHF
TRBJ1-2 TRBV19 few NA 15 TGTGCCAGTAGTGTTCTTACCACAGACAACTATGGCTACACCTTC CASSVLTTDNYGYTF
TRBJ2-2 TRBV27 NA NA 13 TGTGCCAGCAGTACGGCAGGGGCCGGGGAGCTGTTTTTT CASSTAGAGELFF
TRBJ2-5 TRBV19 NA TRBD1 16 TGTGCCAGTAGTATCGGACAGGGGCGGATGCAAGAGACCCAGTACTTC CASSIGQGRMQETQYF
TRBJ1-4 TRBV18 NA TRBD1 15 TGTGCCAGCTCACCAGGGACAGCCGGGCGGGAAAAACTGTTTTTT CASSPGTAGREKLFF
TRBJ1-6 TRBV4-3 NA NA 18 TGCGCCAGCAGCCAAGAATATAACAGGGTCTCCTATAATTCACCCCTCCACTTT CASSQEYNRVSYNSPLHF
TRBJ1-1 TRBV10-3 NA TRBD1 16 TGTGCCATAAAATCTGATCTGGGGACAGGGGGATCTGAAGCTTTCTTT CAIKSDLGTGGSEAFF
TRBJ1-1 TRBV7-9 NA NA 13 TGTGCCAGCAGCTCCCAATCAGGGACTGAAGCTTTCTTT CASSSQSGTEAFF
TRBJ2-5 TRBV7-9 few NA 14 TGTGCCAGCTCCCTGGGCAGCGGAAGGGAGACCCAGTACTTC CASSLGSGRETQYF
TRBJ2-6 TRBV27 NA TRBD2 18 TGTGCCAGCAGTCCCCAGAGCGGGGGGAGCTCTGGGGCCAACGTCCTGACTTTC CASSPQSGGSSGANVLTF
TRBJ2-3 TRBV24-1 NA TRBD2 15 TGTGCCACCAGTGACCCCAGCGGGGGGACAGATACGCAGTATTTT CATSDPSGGTDTQYF
TRBJ2-3 TRBV20-1 once TRBD2 20 TGCAGTGCTAGTAGGGACTCCGGATTTACTTTCGAGCGGGGGACAGATACGCAGTATTTT CSASRDSGFTFERGTDTQYF
TRBJ1-2 TRBV9 NA NA 16 TGTGCCAGCAGCCTCGGCCCGGACAGAAAAAACTATGGCTACACCTTC CASSLGPDRKNYGYTF
TRBJ1-2 TRBV3-1/TRBV3-2 NA NA 14 TGTGCCAGCAGCCAAGATCCCGGGATCTATGGCTACACCTTC CASSQDPGIYGYTF
TRBJ1-2 TRBV19 NA TRBD1 13 TGTGCCAGTAGTCAAGGACAGACAGGGGGCTACACCTTC CASSQGQTGGYTF
TRBJ1-4 TRBV2 NA TRBD1 15 TGTGCCAGCAGTGATATCGGGACAGACAATGAAAAACTGTTTTTT CASSDIGTDNEKLFF
TRBJ1-1 TRBV5-1 NA NA 11 TGCGCCAGCAGCTTGGGGGCCAAAGCTTTCTTT CASSLGAKAFF
TRBJ1-1 TRBV29-1 NA NA 12 TGCAGCGTTGGAGGGGACTCCACTGAAGCTTTCTTT CSVGGDSTEAFF
TRBJ2-1 TRBV10-1 NA NA 14 TGCGCCAGCAGTGGGTGGGGGGGCAACAATGAGCAGTTCTTC CASSGWGGNNEQFF
TRBJ1-2 TRBV5-1 NA TRBD1 15 TGCGCCAGCAGCGTCGCGGACAGGCTTAACTATGGCTACACCTTC CASSVADRLNYGYTF
TRBJ1-1 TRBV19 NA TRBD1 14 TGTGCCAGTAGCATCCAGGGGGGGAACACTGAAGCTTTCTTT CASSIQGGNTEAFF
TRBJ2-7 TRBV19 NA TRBD1 15 TGTGCCAGTAGTACCCTTCCGGGACAGGGTAGCGAGCAGTACTTC CASSTLPGQGSEQYF
TRBJ2-5 TRBV12-3/TRBV12-4 NA NA 13 TGTGCCATCCAAACACCCTTCCAAGAGACCCAGTACTTC CAIQTPFQETQYF
TRBJ1-2 TRBV6-6 NA NA 15 TGTGCCAGCAGTTCCGTAGGGGGGAGGGACTATGGCTACACCTTC CASSSVGGRDYGYTF
TRBJ2-7 TRBV19 NA TRBD2 12 TGTGCCAGTAGCGGGACTACATACGAGCAGTACTTC CASSGTTYEQYF
TRBJ1-4 TRBV21-1 NA NA 15 TGTGCCAGCAGCCCCTCCGGGACTTGGGTGGAAAAACTGTTTTTT CASSPSGTWVEKLFF
TRBJ2-1 TRBV7-2 NA NA 15 TGTGCCAGCAAGTGGGGGCGGGGGCCATACAATGAGCAGTTCTTC CASKWGRGPYNEQFF
TRBJ1-2 TRBV12-3/TRBV12-4 NA NA 12 TGTGCCATCACCGACATCTACTATGGCTACACCTTC CAITDIYYGYTF
TRBJ2-5 TRBV19 NA TRBD2 17 TGTGCCAGTAGTGGAGGACTAGCGGGGGGGATCCAAGAGACCCAGTACTTC CASSGGLAGGIQETQYF
TRBJ1-2 TRBV7-3 NA TRBD1 15 TGTGCCAGCAGCTTAACTGGACAGGGATTGAGTGGCTACACCTTC CASSLTGQGLSGYTF
TRBJ1-1 TRBV7-2 NA NA 13 TGTGCCAGCAGCTTAGTGTTGAGGCAGGGTGCTTTCTTT CASSLVLRQGAFF
TRBJ1-3 TRBV9 NA TRBD1 15 TGTGCCAGCAGCGTCTATGGGACAGACGGAAACACCATATATTTT CASSVYGTDGNTIYF
TRBJ2-7 TRBV5-6 NA NA 14 TGTGCCAGCAGCCCCCTAGCCAAGGTGTACGAGCAGTACTTC CASSPLAKVYEQYF
TRBJ2-7 TRBV2 NA NA 13 TGTGCCAGCAATCACCCGAGCTCCTACGAGCAGTACTTC CASNHPSSYEQYF
TRBJ2-3 TRBV5-1 NA NA 14 TGCGCCAGCAGCTCGGGACTTAGCACAGATACGCAGTATTTT CASSSGLSTDTQYF
TRBJ2-5 TRBV3-1/TRBV3-2 NA TRBD2 16 TGTGCCAGCAGCCCTCTAGCGGGGGGCCCGGGGGAGACCCAGTACTTC CASSPLAGGPGETQYF
TRBJ1-2 TRBV4-1 NA NA 16 TGCGCCAGCAGCCAAGAAAGGGGGGGCCCGACGGGGGGCTACACCTTC CASSQERGGPTGGYTF
TRBJ1-5 TRBV5-6 NA TRBD1 14 TGTGCCAGCAGCTTGGCGACAGGGAGCCAGCCCCAGCATTTT CASSLATGSQPQHF